The clone carrying this T cell receptor (beta chain) was observed many times. Its antigen remains unknown. The data derive from a study of neurological immune-mediated disorders. The cDNA came from 5'RACE, which used 10-nucleotide random UMIs. In TCRdb, the 5' RACE reads were re-called with MiXCR into one record per CDR3 protein. Seen here are approximately 86,000 distinct CDR3 sequences, about 2.5% observed once, and the top ten hold more than 0.95%. With 4 bases removed from V and 5 bases from J, the gap between germline ends came to 9 bases. Germline CDR1 and CDR2: SGHRS and YFSETQ. The CDR3 length is 12 residues. Study outcomes and limitations: There was no clinical or MRI feature that showed an association with the multiple sclerosis repertoire cluster.

The V call is TRBV5-1, the J call TRBJ2-5; D is possibly TRBD2 (5 bases). Source material: PBMCs. This clonotype was sampled from a young woman with multiple sclerosis. This CDR3 is CASSIRRETQYF. CDR3 coding DNA: TGCGCCAGCAGCATTAGGAGGGAGACCCAGTACTTC.